The entry below describes one TCR beta chain. This sample stems from a study of blood T cell repertoires in COVID-19. This CDR3 has 15 residues. The germline V gene encodes CDR1 SGHRS and CDR2 YFSETQ. Trimming took 0 bases from V and 5 from J, leaving 14 bases between them. Measured with immunoSEQ multiplex PCR; TCRdb has only the in-frame clones, and not every one. The sample lists about 63,000 clones, about 73% seen once, with 28% in the top ten. This rearrangement joins TRBV5-1 to TRBJ2-5; D is undetermined. The sequencing input was peripheral blood. The source of this sequence is an elderly woman with acute or convalescent COVID-19. DNA for the CDR3: TGCGCCAGCAGCTTGGCCTCTAGTCCGAGCGAGACCCAGTACTTC. Its translation is CASSLASSPSETQYF. The full variable domain, its missing parts supplied by reference TRBV5-1 and TRBJ2-5, is KAGVTQTPRYLIKTRGQQVTLSCSPISGHRSVSWYQQTPGQGLQFLFEYFSETQRNKGNFPGRFSGRQFSNSRSEMNVSTLELGDSALYLCASSLASSPSETQYFGPGTRLLVL.